This T cell receptor (beta chain) emerged from a study of OX40 agonist ivuxolimab in advanced cancers. Overall study: Patients were dosed with the agonistic anti-OX40 (CD134) antibody ivuxolimab. Every 2 weeks, patients received ivuxolimab intravenously, dosed at 0.01 to 10 mg/kg. The diagnoses of dose-escalation patients were hepatocellular carcinoma, melanoma, renal cell or head and neck cancer.

The V and J ends lost 4 bases and 3 bases respectively, with 11 bases between them. The CDR3 sequence is 14 residues long. Germline V gives CDR1 SGHDT, CDR2 YYEEEE. Using immunoSEQ multiplex PCR, the repertoire was profiled, and TCRdb retains in-frame clones only, with some absent. This table has 25,000 to 30,000 clones, 82% appearing once. This specimen consisted of CD4+ or CD8+ T cells sorted from blood, obtained in a trial of the OX40 agonist ivuxolimab. This chain joins TRBV5-6 and TRBJ1-5; D unresolved. This receptor was identified in an adult with an advanced solid tumor such as melanoma, head and neck, liver or kidney cancer. Here the CDR3 DNA reads TGTGCCAGCAGCCTCCGGGGTCACAATCAGCCCCAGCATTTT. Residues: CASSLRGHNQPQHF.